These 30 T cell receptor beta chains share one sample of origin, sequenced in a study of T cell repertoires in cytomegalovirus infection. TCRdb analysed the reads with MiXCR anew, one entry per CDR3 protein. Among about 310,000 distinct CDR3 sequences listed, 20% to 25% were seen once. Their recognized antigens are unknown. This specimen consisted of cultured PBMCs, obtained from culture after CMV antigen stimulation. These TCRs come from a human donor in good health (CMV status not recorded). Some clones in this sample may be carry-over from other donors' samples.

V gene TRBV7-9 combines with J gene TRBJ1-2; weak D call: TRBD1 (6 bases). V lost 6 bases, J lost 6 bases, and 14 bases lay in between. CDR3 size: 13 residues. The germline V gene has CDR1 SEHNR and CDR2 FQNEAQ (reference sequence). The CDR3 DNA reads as TGTGCCAGCAGAGACGGGGGGCTTAATGGCTACACCTTC. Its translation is CASRDGGLNGYTF.

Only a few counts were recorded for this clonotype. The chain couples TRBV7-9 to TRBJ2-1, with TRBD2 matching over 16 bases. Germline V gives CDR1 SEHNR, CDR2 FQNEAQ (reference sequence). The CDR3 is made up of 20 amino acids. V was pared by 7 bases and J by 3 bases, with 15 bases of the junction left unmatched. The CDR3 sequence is CASTFSGGTSGRAGYNEQFF. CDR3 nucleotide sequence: TGTGCCAGCACCTTCTCCGGGGGGACTAGCGGGAGGGCTGGCTACAATGAGCAGTTCTTC.

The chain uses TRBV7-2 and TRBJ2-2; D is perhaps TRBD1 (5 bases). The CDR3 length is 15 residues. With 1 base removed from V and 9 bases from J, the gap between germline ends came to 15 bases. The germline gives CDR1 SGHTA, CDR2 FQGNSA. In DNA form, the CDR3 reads TGTGCCAGCAGCTTAGGGGGCCGGAGTTTGCGGGAGCTGTTTTTT. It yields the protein CASSLGGRSLRELFF. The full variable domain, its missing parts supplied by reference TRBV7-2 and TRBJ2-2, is GAGVSQSPSNKVTEKGKDVELRCDPISGHTALYWYRQSLGQGLEFLIYFQGNSAPDKSGLPSDRFSAERTGGSVSTLTIQRTQQEDSAVYLCASSLGGRSLRELFFGEGSRLTVL.

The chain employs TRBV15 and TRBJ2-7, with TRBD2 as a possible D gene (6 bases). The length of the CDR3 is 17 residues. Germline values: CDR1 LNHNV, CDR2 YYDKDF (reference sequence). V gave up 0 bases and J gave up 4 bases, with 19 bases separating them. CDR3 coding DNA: TGTGCCACCAGCAGAGATATTCGTAGCGGCCCTGGGTACGAGCAGTACTTC. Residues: CATSRDIRSGPGYEQYF.

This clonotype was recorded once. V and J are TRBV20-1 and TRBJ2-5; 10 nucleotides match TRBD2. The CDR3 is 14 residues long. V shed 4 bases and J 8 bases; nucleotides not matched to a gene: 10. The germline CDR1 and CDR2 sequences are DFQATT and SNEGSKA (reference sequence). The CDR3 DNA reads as TGCAGTGCTACCCGGACTAGCGGAGCCTCAACCCAGTACTTC. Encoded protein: CSATRTSGASTQYF.

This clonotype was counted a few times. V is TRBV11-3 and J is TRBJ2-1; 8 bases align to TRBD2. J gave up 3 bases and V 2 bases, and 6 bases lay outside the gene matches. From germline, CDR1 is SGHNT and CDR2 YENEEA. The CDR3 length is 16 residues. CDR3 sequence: CASSLMQLADYNEQFF. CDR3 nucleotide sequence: TGTGCCAGCAGCTTAATGCAACTAGCGGACTACAATGAGCAGTTCTTC.

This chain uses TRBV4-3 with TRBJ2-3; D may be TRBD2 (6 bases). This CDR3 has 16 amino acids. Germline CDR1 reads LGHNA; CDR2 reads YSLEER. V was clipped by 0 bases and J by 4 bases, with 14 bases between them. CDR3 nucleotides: TGCGCCAGCAGCCAAGACCCCGGGAGTGGAGCAGATACGCAGTATTTT. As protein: CASSQDPGSGADTQYF.

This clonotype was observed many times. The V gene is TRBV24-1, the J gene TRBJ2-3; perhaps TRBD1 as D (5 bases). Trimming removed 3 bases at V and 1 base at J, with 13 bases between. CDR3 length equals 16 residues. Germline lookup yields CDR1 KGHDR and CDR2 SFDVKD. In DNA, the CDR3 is TGTGCCACCAGTGATGCGGCCAGGGAAGGCACAGATACGCAGTATTTT. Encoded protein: CATSDAAREGTDTQYF.

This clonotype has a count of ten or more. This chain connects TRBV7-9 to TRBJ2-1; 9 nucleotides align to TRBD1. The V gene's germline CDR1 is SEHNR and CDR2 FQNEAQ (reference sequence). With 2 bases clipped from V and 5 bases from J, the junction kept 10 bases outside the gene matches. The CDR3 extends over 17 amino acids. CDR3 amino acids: CASSLRFWDRENNEQFF. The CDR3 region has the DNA TGTGCCAGCAGCTTAAGGTTTTGGGACAGGGAGAACAATGAGCAGTTCTTC.

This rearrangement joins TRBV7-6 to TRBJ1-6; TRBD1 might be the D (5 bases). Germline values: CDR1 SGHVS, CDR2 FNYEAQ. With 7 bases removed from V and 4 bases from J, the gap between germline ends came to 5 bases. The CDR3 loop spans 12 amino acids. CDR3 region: CASKGYNSPLHF. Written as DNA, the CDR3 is TGTGCCAGCAAGGGGTATAATTCACCCCTCCACTTT.

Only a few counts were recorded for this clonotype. CDR3 in DNA: TGTGCCAGCAGGAATTTCGGCGGGGCTAGCACAGATACGCAGTATTTT. Protein sequence: CASRNFGGASTDTQYF. The chain recombines TRBV6-2 or TRBV6-3 with TRBJ2-3, with D possibly TRBD2 on 6 matching bases. Germline V gene sequence: CDR1 MNHEY, CDR2 SVGEGT. V gave up 6 bases and J gave up 0 bases, with 16 bases separating them. This CDR3 comprises 16 residues.

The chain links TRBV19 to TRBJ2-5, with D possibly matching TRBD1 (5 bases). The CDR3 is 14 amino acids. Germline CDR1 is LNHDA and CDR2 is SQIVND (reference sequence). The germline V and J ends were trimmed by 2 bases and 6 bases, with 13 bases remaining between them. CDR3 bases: TGTGCCAGTAGTATAAGTGTGACAGTGCAGACCCAGTACTTC. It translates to CASSISVTVQTQYF.

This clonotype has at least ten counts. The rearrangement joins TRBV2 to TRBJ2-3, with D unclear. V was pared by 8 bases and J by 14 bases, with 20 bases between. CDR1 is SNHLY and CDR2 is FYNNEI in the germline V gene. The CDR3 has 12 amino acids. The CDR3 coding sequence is TGTGCCAGCCAACTTTGGCGCGCTAGTCCGTATTTT. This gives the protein CASQLWRASPYF.

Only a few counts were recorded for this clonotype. CDR3 nucleotides: TGTGCCAGCAGTCTCCCCCCGACAGGGCTGAACACCGGGGAGCTGTTTTTT. Amino acids: CASSLPPTGLNTGELFF. The V and J genes are TRBV7-4 and TRBJ2-2; 7 nucleotides align to TRBD1. The J segment lost 1 base and the V segment lost 6 bases, leaving 11 bases of the junction unmatched. Germline CDR1 SGHVT, CDR2 SQSDAQ. This CDR3 is built from 17 residues.

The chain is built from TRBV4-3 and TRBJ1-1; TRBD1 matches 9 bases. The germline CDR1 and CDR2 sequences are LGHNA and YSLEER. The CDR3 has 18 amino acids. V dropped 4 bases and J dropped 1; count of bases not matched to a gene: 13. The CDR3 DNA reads TGCGCCAGCAGCCCTTCCGGGACAGGGATAGCGGGGAACACTGAAGCTTTCTTT. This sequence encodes CASSPSGTGIAGNTEAFF.

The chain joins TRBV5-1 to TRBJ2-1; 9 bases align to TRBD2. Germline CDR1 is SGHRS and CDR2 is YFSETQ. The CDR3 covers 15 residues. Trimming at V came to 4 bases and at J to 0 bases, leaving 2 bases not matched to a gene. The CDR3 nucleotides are TGCGCCAGCAGCGTTAGCGGGGGCTCCTACAATGAGCAGTTCTTC. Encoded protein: CASSVSGGSYNEQFF.

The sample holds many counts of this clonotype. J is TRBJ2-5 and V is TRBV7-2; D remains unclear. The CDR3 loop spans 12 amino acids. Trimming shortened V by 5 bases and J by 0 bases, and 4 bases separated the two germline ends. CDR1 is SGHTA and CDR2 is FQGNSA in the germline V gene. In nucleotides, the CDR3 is TGTGCCAGCAGCCGCTACCAAGAGACCCAGTACTTC. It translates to CASSRYQETQYF.

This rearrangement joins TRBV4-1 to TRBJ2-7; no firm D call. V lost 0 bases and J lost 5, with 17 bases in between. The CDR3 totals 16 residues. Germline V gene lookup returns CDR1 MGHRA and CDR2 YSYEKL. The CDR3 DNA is TGCGCCAGCAGCCAAGATTTACCTGATGCCCCCCACGAGCAGTACTTC. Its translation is CASSQDLPDAPHEQYF.

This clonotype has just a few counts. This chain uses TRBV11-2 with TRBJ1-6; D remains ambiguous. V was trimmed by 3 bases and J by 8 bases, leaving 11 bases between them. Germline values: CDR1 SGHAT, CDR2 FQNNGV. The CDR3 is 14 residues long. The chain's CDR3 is CASSFLGRDSPLHF. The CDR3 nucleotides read TGTGCCAGCAGCTTTCTTGGGCGGGATTCACCCCTCCACTTT.

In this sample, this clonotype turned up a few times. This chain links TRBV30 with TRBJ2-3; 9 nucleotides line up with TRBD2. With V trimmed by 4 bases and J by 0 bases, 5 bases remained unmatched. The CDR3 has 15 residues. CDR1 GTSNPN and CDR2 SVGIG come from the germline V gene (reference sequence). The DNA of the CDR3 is TGTGCCTGGAATATGCTAGCGGGAAGCACAGATACGCAGTATTTT. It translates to CAWNMLAGSTDTQYF.

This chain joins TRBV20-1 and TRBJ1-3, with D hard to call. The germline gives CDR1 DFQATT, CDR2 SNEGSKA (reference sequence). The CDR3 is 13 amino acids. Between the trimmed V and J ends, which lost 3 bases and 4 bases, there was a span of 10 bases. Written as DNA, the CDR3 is TGCAGTGCTAGCCCCACGAACGGAAACACCATATATTTT. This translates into CSASPTNGNTIYF.

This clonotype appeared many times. The CDR3 bases are TGTGCCAGCAGCTTAGCGGGGCCCCAAGGTCAGCCCCAGCATTTT. Protein product: CASSLAGPQGQPQHF. The genes are TRBV7-8 and TRBJ1-5; TRBD1 is a possible D gene (5 bases). Germline CDR1 is SGHVS and CDR2 is FQNEAQ. This CDR3 has 15 amino acids. The V gene lost 0 bases and the J gene lost 6 bases, with 12 bases spanning the gap.

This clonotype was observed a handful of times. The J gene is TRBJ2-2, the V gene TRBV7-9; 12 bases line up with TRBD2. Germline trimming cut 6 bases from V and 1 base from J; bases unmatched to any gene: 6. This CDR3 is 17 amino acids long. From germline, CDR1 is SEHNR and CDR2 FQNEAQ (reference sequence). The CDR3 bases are TGTGCCAGCAGATCAAGGACTAGCGGGATGAACACCGGGGAGCTGTTTTTT. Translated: CASRSRTSGMNTGELFF.

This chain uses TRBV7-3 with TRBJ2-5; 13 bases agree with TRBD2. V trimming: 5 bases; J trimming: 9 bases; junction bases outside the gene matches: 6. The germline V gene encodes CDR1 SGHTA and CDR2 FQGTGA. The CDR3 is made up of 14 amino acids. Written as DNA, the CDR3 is TGTGCCAGCAGCCCAGGGACTAGCGGGATACCCCAGTACTTC. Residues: CASSPGTSGIPQYF.

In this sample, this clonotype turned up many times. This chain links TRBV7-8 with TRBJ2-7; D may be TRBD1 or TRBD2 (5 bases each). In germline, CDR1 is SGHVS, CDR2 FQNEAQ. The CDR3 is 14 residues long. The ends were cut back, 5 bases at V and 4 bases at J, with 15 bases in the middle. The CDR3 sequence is CASSMGPLEYEQYV. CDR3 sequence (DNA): TGTGCCAGCAGCATGGGACCTCTGGAGTACGAGCAGTACGTC.

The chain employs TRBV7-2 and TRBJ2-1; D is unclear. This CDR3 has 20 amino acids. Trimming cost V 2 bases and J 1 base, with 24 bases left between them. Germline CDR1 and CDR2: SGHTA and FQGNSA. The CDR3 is CASSLRAVGQALGSYNEQFF. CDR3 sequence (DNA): TGTGCCAGCAGCTTAAGGGCGGTAGGTCAGGCTCTTGGGTCCTACAATGAGCAGTTCTTC.

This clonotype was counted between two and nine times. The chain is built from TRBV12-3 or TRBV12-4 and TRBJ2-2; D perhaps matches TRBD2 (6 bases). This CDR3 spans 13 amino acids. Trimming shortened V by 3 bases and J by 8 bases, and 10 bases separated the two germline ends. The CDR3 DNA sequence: TGTGCCAGCAGTTTCCGCGGAGGGGGGGAGCTGTTTTTT. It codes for CASSFRGGGELFF.

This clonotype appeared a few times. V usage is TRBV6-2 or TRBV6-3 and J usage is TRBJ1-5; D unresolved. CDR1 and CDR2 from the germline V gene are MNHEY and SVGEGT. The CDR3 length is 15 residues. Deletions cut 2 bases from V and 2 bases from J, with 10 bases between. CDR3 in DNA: TGTGCCAGCAGTTACGTGGGCGCGGGCAATCAGCCCCAGCATTTT. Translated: CASSYVGAGNQPQHF.

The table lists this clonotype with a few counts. The CDR3 sequence: CASSSDGRGATFF. For the CDR3, the DNA is TGTGCCAGCAGTTCAGATGGGCGCGGGGCAACTTTCTTT. The V gene is TRBV12-3 or TRBV12-4, the J gene TRBJ1-1; tentative D call: TRBD1 (5 bases). The CDR3 is 13 amino acids. V dropped 4 bases and J dropped 12 bases, with 18 bases sitting between them.

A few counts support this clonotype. This chain's CDR3 is CASSHDRIFNQPQHF. In DNA, the CDR3 is TGTGCCAGCAGCCATGACAGGATTTTCAATCAGCCCCAGCATTTT. The genes are TRBV7-1 and TRBJ1-5; TRBD1 might be the D (6 bases). TRBV7-1 counts as an open reading frame of uncertain function. V was pared by 5 bases and J by 3 bases, with 14 bases between. The CDR3 loop spans 15 amino acids.